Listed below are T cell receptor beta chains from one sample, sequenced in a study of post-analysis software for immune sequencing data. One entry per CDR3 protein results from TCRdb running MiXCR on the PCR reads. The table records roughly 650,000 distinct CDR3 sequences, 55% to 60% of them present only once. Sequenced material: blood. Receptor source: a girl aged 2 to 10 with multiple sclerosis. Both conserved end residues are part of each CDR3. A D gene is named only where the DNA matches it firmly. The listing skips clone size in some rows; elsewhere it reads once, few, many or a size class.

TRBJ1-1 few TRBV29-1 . CSVPLRGATGNTEAFF TGCAGCGTTCCACTTCGAGGGGCGACTGGGAACACTGAAGCTTTCTTT
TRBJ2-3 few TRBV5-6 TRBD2 CASSLLARPGRADTQYF TGTGCCAGCAGCTTACTAGCCCGGCCAGGGAGGGCAGATACGCAGTATTTT
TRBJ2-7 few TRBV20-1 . CSVRTRDISYEQYF TGCAGTGTCCGTACCCGGGACATATCCTACGAGCAGTACTTC
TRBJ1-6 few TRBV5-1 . CASSEPVGNSPLHF TGCGCCAGCAGCGAGCCTGTAGGTAATTCACCCCTCCACTTT
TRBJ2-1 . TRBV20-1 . CSARERDFNEQFF TGCAGTGCTAGAGAGCGGGATTTCAATGAGCAGTTCTTC
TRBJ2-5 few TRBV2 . CASSEGVQDRETQYF TGTGCCAGCAGTGAAGGGGTTCAAGACCGGGAGACCCAGTACTTC
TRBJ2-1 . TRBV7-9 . CASSNPRERRGTYNEQFF TGTGCCAGCAGCAACCCTAGGGAGCGTCGGGGGACTTACAATGAGCAGTTCTTC
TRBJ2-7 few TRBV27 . CASSLRGADYPYEQYF TGTGCCAGCAGTTTACGGGGAGCGGATTACCCCTACGAGCAGTACTTC
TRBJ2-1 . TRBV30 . CAWRGTAYNEQFF TGTGCCTGGAGAGGTACTGCCTACAATGAGCAGTTCTTC
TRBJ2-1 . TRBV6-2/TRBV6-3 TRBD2 CASSGLAGSSFNEQFF TGTGCCAGCAGTGGCCTAGCGGGGAGCTCCTTCAATGAGCAGTTCTTC
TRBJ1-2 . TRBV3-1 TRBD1 CASSDQTQGVGYTF TGTGCCAGCAGCGACCAAACTCAGGGGGTCGGCTACACCTTC
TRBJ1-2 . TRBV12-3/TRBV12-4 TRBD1 CASSFPRTGNGYTF TGTGCCAGCAGTTTTCCCCGGACAGGGAATGGCTACACCTTC
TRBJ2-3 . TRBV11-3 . CASSPYVGKDTQYF TGTGCCAGCAGCCCCTACGTAGGCAAAGATACGCAGTATTTT
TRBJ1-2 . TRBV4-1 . CASSHGGGNYGYTF TGCGCCAGCAGCCATGGGGGGGGCAACTATGGCTACACCTTC